The T cell receptor beta chain described here comes from a study of post-analysis software for immune sequencing data. Study in general: Disease trajectories encompassed relapsing-remitting, secondary progressive and progressive-relapsing multiple sclerosis.

CDR1 MGHRA and CDR2 YSYEKL come from the germline V gene. The trim removed 3 bases at V and 0 bases at J, leaving 12 bases unmatched. The CDR3 covers 18 residues. Overall study findings and caveats: Five TRBV segments, including TRBV5-6, TRBV5-1 and TRBV20-1, were more frequent in patients than controls. Under the F measure, samples that were prepared in one batch clustered strongly together. The study found significantly lower normalized Chao1 diversity in multiple sclerosis patients than in controls.

Every TCR beta cDNA library bore unique molecular identifiers. Once roughly 0.9 to 10 million T cells were used, about 510,000 cDNA molecules resulted. TCRdb recomputed calls from the PCR reads with MiXCR, one row per CDR3 protein. The sample contains about 540,000 distinct CDR3 sequences, approximately 31% of which appear only once. In this sample, this clonotype turned up a few times. What it recognizes is unknown. This chain joins TRBV4-1 and TRBJ2-3; 7 bases are shared with TRBD2. Sequencing was performed on blood. This clonotype was obtained from a girl aged 2 to 17 with multiple sclerosis. CDR3 region: CASSQTVGVGGSTDTQYF. In nucleotides, the CDR3 is TGCGCCAGCAGCCAGACCGTAGGAGTGGGGGGGAGCACAGATACGCAGTATTTT.